This TCR beta chain was identified during a study of blood T cell repertoires in COVID-19. About the study: COVID-19 samples, acute and convalescent, were from the United States, Italy and Spain. The cDNA or gDNA used as material had been derived from T cells, B-cell-depleted T cells, or PBMCs.

The germline V gene has CDR1 LNHDA and CDR2 SQIVND (reference sequence). J was trimmed by 6 bases and V by 4 bases; bases with no gene match: 7. The CDR3 extends over 15 amino acids. Per the original methods: Estimated nucleated cell counts came from reference gene primer amplification. Only in-frame clones appear in the TCRdb table, and some are missing; sequencing was by immunoSEQ multiplex PCR. The V and J calls and clone size come from that table; D and trimming were worked out from the DNA. The sample contains approximately 150,000 clones, approximately 80% of which appear only once. The V call is TRBV19, the J call TRBJ1-4; 8 bases match TRBD1. Sequences were obtained from peripheral blood. The receptor was isolated from a woman between 50 and 59 years old with acute or convalescent COVID-19. CDR3 loop: CASSSQTGEHEKLFF. CDR3 nucleotide sequence: TGTGCCAGTAGTAGTCAGACAGGGGAACATGAAAAACTGTTTTTT.